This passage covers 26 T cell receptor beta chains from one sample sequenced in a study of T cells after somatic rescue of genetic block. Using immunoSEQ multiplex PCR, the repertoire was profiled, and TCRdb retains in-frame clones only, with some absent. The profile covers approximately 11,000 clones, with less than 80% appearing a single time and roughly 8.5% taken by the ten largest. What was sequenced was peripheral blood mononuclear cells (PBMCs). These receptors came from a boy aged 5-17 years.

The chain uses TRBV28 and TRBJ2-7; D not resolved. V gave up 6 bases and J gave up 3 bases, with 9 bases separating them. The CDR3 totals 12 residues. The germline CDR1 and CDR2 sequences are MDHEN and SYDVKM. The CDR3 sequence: CASRRTLYEQYF. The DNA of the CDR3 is TGTGCCAGCAGGAGGACCCTCTACGAGCAGTACTTC.

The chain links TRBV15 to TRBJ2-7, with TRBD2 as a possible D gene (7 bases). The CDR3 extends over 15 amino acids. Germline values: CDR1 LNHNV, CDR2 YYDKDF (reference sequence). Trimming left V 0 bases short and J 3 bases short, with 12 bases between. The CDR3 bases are TGTGCCACCAGCAGAGAGGGAGGGGGGGTCTACGAGCAGTACTTC. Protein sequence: CATSREGGGVYEQYF. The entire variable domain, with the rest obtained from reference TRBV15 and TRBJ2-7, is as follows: DAMVIQNPRYQVTQFGKPVTLSCSQTLNHNVMYWYQQKSSQAPKLLFHYYDKDFNNEADTPDNFQSRRPNTSFCFLDIRSPGLGDTAMYLCATSREGGGVYEQYFGPGTRLTVT.

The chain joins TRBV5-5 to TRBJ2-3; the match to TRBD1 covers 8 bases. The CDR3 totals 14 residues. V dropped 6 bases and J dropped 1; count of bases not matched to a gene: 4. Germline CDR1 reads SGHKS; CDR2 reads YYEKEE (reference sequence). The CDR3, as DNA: TGTGCCAGCACCGCGACAGGGGGCACAGATACGCAGTATTTT. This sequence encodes CASTATGGTDTQYF.

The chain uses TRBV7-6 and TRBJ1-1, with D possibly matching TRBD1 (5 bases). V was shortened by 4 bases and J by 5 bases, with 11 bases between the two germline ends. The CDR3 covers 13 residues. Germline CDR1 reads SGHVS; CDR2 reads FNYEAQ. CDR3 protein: CASSSSGGTEAFF. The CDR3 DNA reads TGTGCCAGCAGCTCTTCTGGGGGGACTGAAGCTTTCTTT.

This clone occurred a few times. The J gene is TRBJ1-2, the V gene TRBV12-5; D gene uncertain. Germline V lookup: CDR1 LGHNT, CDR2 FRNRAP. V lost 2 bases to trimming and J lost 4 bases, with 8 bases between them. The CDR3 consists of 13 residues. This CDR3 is CASGLNPGYGYTF. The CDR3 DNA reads TGTGCTAGTGGTTTGAATCCTGGCTATGGCTACACCTTC. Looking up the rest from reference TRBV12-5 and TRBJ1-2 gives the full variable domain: DARVTQTPRHKVTEMGQEVTMRCQPILGHNTVFWYRQTMMQGLELLAYFRNRAPLDDSGMPKDRFSAEMPDATLATLKIQPSEPRDSAVYFCASGLNPGYGYTFGSGTRLTVV.

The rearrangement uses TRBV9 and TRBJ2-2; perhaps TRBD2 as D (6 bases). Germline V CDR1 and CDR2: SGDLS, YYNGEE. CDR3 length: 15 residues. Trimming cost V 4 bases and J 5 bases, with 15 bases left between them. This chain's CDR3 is CASSLAGAGTGELFF. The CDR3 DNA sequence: TGTGCCAGCAGCCTCGCTGGGGCGGGAACCGGGGAGCTGTTTTTT.

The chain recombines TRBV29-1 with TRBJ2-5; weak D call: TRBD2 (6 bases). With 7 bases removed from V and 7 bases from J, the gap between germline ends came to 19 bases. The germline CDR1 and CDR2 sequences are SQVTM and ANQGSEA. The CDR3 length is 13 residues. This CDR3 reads CSGRFGGLATQYF. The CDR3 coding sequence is TGCAGCGGAAGGTTTGGGGGGTTGGCGACCCAGTACTTC.

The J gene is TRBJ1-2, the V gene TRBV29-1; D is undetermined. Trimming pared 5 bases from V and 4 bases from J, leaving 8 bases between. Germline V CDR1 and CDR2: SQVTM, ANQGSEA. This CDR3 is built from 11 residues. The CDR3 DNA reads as TGCAGCGTTCGGACCACCTATGGCTACACCTTC. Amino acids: CSVRTTYGYTF. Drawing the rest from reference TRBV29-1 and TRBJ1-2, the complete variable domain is SAVISQKPSRDICQRGTSLTIQCQVDSQVTMMFWYRQQPGQSLTLIATANQGSEATYESGFVIDKFPISRPNLTFSTLTVSNMSPEDSSIYLCSVRTTYGYTFGSGTRLTVV.

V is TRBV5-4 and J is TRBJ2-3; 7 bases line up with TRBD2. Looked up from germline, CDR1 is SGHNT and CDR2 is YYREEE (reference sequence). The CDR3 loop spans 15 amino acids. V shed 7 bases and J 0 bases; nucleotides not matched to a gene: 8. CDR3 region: CASGPAGFSTDTQYF. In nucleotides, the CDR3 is TGTGCCAGCGGACCAGCGGGATTTAGCACAGATACGCAGTATTTT. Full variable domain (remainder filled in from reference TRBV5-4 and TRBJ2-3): ETGVTQSPTHLIKTRGQQVTLRCSSQSGHNTVSWYQQALGQGPQFIFQYYREEENGRGNFPPRFSGLQFPNYSSELNVNALELDDSALYLCASGPAGFSTDTQYFGPGTRLTVL.

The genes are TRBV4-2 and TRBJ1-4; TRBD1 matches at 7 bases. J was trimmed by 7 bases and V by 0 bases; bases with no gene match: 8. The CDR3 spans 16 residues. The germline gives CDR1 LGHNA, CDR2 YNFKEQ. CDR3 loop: CASSQDITGVVEKLFF. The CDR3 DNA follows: TGTGCCAGCAGCCAAGATATTACAGGGGTCGTTGAAAAACTGTTTTTT.

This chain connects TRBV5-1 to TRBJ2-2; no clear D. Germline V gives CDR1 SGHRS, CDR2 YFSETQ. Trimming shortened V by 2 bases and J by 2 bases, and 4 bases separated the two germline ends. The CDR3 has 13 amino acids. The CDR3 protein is CASSFQNTGELFF. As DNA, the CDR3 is TGCGCCAGCAGCTTTCAAAACACCGGGGAGCTGTTTTTT.

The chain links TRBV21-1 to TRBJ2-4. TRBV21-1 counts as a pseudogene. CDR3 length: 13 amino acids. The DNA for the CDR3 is TGTGCCAGCAGCCTCCCAGGCCGAAAAGGGGGGAACTTC. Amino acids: CASSLPGRKGGNF.

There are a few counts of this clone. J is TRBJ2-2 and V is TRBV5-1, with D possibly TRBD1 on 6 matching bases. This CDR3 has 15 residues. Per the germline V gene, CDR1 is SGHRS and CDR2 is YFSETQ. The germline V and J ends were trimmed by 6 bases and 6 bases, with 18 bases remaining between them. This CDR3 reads CASTTGKGMAGELFF. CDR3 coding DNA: TGCGCCAGCACCACAGGGAAAGGCATGGCCGGGGAGCTGTTTTTT.

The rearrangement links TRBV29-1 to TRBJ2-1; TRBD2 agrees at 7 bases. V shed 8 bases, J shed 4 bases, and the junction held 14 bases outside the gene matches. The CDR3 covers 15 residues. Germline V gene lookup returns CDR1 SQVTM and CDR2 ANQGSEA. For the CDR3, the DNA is TGCAGCAGTGGCCGCGGGAGCGGGATATACAATGAGCAGTTCTTC. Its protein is CSSGRGSGIYNEQFF.

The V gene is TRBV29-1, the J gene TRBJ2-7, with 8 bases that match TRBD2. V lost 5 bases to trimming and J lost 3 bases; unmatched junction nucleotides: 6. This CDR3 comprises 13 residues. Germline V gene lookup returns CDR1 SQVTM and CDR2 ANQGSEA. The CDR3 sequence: CSVITGGIYEQYF. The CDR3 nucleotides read TGCAGCGTTATTACGGGAGGGATCTACGAGCAGTACTTC.

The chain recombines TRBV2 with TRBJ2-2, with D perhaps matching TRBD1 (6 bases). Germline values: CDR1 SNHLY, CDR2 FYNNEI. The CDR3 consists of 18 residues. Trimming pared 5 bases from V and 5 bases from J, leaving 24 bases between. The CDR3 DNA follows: TGTGCCAGCAGTCCCCACCGGACAGAAGCAGGAAGGACCGGGGAGCTGTTTTTT. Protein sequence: CASSPHRTEAGRTGELFF. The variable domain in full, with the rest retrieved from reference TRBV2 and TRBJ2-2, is EPEVTQTPSHQVTQMGQEVILRCVPISNHLYFYWYRQILGQKVEFLVSFYNNEISEKSEIFDDQFSVERPDGSNFTLKIRSTKLEDSAMYFCASSPHRTEAGRTGELFFGEGSRLTVL.

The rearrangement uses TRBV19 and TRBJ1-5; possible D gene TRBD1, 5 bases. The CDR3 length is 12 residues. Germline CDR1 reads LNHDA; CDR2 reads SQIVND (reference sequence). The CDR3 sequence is CPTWGDHQPQHF. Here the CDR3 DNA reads TGTCCCACATGGGGGGACCATCAGCCCCAGCATTTT. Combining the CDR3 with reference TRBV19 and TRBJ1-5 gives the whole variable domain DGGITQSPKYLFRKEGQNVTLSCEQNLNHDAMYWYRQDPGQGLRLIYYSQIVNDFQKGDIAEGYSVSREKKESFPLTVTSAQKNPTAFYLCPTWGDHQPQHFGDGTRLSIL.

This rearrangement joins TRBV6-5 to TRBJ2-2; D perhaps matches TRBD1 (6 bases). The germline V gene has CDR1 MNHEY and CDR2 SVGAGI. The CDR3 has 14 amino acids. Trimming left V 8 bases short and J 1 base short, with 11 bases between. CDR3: CASRKGENTGELFF. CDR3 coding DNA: TGTGCCAGCCGGAAGGGGGAGAACACCGGGGAGCTGTTTTTT.

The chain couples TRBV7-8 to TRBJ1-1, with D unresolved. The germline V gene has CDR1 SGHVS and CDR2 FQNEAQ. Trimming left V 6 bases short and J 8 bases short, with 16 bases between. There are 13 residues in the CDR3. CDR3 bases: TGTGCCAGCAGTCGCGATGAGGGCGGGGAAGCTTTCTTT. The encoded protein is CASSRDEGGEAFF.

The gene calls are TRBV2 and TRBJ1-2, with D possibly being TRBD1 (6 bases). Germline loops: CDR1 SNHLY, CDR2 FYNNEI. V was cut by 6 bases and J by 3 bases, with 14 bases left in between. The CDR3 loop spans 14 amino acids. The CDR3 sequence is CASSLQGSDYGYTF. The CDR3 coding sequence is TGTGCCAGCAGCTTACAGGGTTCGGACTATGGCTACACCTTC. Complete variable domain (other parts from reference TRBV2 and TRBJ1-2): EPEVTQTPSHQVTQMGQEVILRCVPISNHLYFYWYRQILGQKVEFLVSFYNNEISEKSEIFDDQFSVERPDGSNFTLKIRSTKLEDSAMYFCASSLQGSDYGYTFGSGTRLTVV.

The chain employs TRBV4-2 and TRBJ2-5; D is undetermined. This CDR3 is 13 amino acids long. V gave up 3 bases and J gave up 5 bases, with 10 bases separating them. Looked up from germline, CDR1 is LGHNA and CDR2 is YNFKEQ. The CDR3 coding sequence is TGTGCCAGCAGCCAGGGCGGCGAGGAGACCCAGTACTTC. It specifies CASSQGGEETQYF.

The CDR3, as DNA: TGTGCCAGCAGCTCCGCGAACTACGAGCAGTACTTC. It specifies CASSSANYEQYF. This chain connects TRBV7-9 to TRBJ2-7, with D hard to call. V lost 4 bases and J lost 3, with 7 bases in between. This CDR3 has 12 residues. CDR1 and CDR2 (germline): SEHNR, FQNEAQ (reference sequence).

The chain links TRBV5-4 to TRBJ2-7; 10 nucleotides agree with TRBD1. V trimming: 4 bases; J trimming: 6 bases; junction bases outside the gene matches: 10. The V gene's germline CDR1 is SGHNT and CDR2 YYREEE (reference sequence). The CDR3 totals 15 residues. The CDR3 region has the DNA TGTGCCAGCAGCGCCTCCGGGACAGGGGAAGGCGAGCAGTACTTC. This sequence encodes CASSASGTGEGEQYF.

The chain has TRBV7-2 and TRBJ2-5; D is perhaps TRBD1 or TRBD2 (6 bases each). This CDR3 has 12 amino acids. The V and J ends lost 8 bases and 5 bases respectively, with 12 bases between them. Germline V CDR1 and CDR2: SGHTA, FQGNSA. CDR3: CASSGAWETQYF. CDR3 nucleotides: TGTGCCAGCTCGGGGGCTTGGGAGACCCAGTACTTC. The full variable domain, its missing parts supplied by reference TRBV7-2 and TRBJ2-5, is GAGVSQSPSNKVTEKGKDVELRCDPISGHTALYWYRQSLGQGLEFLIYFQGNSAPDKSGLPSDRFSAERTGGSVSTLTIQRTQQEDSAVYLCASSGAWETQYFGPGTRLLVL.

The CDR3 region is CSVLGLADNEQFF. In DNA, the CDR3 is TGCAGCGTCCTAGGCCTAGCGGACAATGAGCAGTTCTTC. The chain has TRBV29-1 and TRBJ2-1; 7 bases are shared with TRBD2. This CDR3 has 13 amino acids. V trimming: 6 bases; J trimming: 5 bases; junction bases outside the gene matches: 7. Germline V lookup: CDR1 SQVTM, CDR2 ANQGSEA.

The CDR3 sequence: CASSLEGGGRKQFF. The CDR3 DNA follows: TGTGCCAGCAGCTTAGAAGGGGGCGGCCGAAAGCAGTTCTTC. The gene calls are TRBV7-8 and TRBJ2-1; 7 bases fit TRBD1. V was clipped by 1 base and J by 11 bases; unmatched bases: 8. The CDR3 is 14 amino acids. Germline V gene lookup returns CDR1 SGHVS and CDR2 FQNEAQ.